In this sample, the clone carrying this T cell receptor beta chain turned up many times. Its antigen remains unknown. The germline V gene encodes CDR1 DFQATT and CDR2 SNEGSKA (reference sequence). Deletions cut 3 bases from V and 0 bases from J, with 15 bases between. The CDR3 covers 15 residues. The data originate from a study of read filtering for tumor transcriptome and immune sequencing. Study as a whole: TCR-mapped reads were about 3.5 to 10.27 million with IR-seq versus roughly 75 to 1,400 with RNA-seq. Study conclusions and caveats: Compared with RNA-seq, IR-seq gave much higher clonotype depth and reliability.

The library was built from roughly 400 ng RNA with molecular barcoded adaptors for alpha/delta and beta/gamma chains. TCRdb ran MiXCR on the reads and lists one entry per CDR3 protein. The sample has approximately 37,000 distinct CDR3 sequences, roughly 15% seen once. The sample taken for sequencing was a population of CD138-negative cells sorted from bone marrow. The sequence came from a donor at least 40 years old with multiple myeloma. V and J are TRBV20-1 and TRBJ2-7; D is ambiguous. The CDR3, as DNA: TGCAGTGCTAGGACCCCAGGCGGTAGCTCCTACGAGCAGTACTTC. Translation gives CSARTPGGSSYEQYF.